This T cell receptor beta chain was recorded in a study of beta chain features in type 1 diabetes. In the study overall: The study examined about 100,000,000 sorted cells across all samples.

The study reverse transcribed the entire isolated RNA, so it sequenced expressed TCRB transcripts. Profiling relied on immunoSEQ multiplex PCR, and the TCRdb table lists in-frame clones only, not all of them. The table shows hundreds of thousands of clones, with 10% to 15% occurring only once. This clone was detected only a few times. The antigen is undetermined. One end of the junction does not line up with germline, which may come from a read error. Sorting of CD4+ naive, central memory, regulatory and stem cell-like memory cells was performed via CD45RO/CCR7/CD25/CD127/CD95/CD27. The study, taken as a whole, reports: The study found fewer insertions and more deletions at VDJ junctions in type 1 diabetes patients. All four CD4+ subsets of Type 1 diabetes patients contained TCRB CDR3s that were moderately but significantly shorter.

Germline CDR1 and CDR2: MGHRA and YSYEKL. The length of the CDR3 is 14 residues. What was sequenced was naive CD4+ T cells from blood. The TCR comes from a man between 18 and 29 years old with type 1 diabetes. This chain joins TRBV4-1 and TRBJ1-4, with 7 nucleotides matching TRBD1. CDR3 amino acids: CASRQGQVDEKLFF. The DNA of the CDR3 is TGCGCCAGCAGGCAAGGACAGGTAGACGAAAAACTGTTTTTT.